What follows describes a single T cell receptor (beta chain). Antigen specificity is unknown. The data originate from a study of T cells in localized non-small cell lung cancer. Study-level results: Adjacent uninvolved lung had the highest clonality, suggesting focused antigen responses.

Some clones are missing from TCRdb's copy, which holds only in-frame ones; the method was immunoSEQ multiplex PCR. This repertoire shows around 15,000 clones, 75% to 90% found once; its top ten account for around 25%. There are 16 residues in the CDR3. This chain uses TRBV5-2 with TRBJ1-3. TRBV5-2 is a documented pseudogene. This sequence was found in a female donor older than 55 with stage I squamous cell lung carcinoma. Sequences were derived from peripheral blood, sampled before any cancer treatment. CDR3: CASSGGDGDSGNTIYF. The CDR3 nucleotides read TGTGCCAGCAGCGGGGGGGACGGAGACTCTGGAAACACCATATATTTT.